This TCR beta chain is from a study of blood T cells in healthy people across ages. Findings and caveats of the study: Higher diversity and more naive CD4+ cells were features of long-lived donors, compared to aged donors.

Alongside a J-beta primer mix, a sample-barcoded 5' primer served in a second PCR lasting about 7 to 12 cycles. TCRdb independently ran MiXCR on the 5' RACE reads; one entry per CDR3 protein. The sample consists of 550,000 to 800,000 distinct CDR3 sequences, approximately 31% of them appearing once. Ten or more counts support this clonotype. Its antigen remains unknown. CDR3 size: 14 residues. With V trimmed by 11 bases and J by 5 bases, 14 bases remained unmatched. Germline CDR1 and CDR2: SEHNR and FQNEAQ (reference sequence). The sequence derives from a woman of 80 years or more in good health. This chain joins TRBV7-9 and TRBJ2-5, with 7 positions matching TRBD2. Sequencing was done on a sample of blood. CDR3 sequence: CAADLVAGGETQYF. DNA of the CDR3: TGTGCCGCCGACTTAGTAGCGGGTGGGGAGACCCAGTACTTC. The full variable domain, completed using reference TRBV7-9 and TRBJ2-5, is DTGVSQNPRHKITKRGQNVTFRCDPISEHNRLYWYRQTLGQGPEFLTYFQNEAQLEKSRLLSDRFSAERPKGSFSTLEIQRTEQGDSAMYLCAADLVAGGETQYFGPGTRLLVL.